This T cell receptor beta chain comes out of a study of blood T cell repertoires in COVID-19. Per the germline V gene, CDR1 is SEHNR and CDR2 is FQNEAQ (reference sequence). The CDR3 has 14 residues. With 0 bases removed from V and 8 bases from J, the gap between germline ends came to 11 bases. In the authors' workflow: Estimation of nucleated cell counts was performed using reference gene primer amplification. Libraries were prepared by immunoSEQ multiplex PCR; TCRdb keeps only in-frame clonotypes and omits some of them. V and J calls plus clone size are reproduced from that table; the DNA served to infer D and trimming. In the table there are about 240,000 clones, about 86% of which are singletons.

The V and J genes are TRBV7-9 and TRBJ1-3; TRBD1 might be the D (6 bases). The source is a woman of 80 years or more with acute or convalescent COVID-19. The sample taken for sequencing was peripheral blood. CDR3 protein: CASSLAGGAHTIYF. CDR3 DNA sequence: TGTGCCAGCAGCTTAGCGGGGGGGGCGCACACCATATATTTT. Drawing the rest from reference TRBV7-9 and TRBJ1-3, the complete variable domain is DTGVSQNPRHKITKRGQNVTFRCDPISEHNRLYWYRQTLGQGPEFLTYFQNEAQLEKSRLLSDRFSAERPKGSFSTLEIQRTEQGDSAMYLCASSLAGGAHTIYFGEGSWLTVV.